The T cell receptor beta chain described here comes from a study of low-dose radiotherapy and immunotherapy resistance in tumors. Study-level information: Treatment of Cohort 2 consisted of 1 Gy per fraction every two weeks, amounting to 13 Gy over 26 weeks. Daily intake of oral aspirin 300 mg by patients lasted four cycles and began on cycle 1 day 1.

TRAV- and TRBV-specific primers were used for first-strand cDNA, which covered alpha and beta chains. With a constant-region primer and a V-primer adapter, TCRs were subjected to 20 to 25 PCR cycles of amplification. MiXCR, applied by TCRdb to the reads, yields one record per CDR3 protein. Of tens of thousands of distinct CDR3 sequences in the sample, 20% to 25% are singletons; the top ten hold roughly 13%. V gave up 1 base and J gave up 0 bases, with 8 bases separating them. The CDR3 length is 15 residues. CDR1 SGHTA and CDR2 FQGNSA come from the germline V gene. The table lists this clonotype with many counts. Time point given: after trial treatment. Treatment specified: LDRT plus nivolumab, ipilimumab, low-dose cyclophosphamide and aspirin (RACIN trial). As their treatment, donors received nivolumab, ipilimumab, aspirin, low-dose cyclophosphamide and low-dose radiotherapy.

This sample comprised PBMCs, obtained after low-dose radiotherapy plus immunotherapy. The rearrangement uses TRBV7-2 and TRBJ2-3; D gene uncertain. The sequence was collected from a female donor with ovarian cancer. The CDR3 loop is CASSLVAVSTDTQYF. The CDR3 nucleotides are TGTGCCAGCAGCTTAGTGGCCGTGAGCACAGATACGCAGTATTTT.